The present entry profiles one TCR beta chain with its context. Libraries were prepared by immunoSEQ multiplex PCR; TCRdb keeps only in-frame clonotypes and omits some of them. The table includes just over 90,000 clones, 94% detected once. This sample was taken from a study of OX40 agonist ivuxolimab in advanced cancers. Study summary: Past anti-PD-1, anti-PD-L1 or anti-CTLA-4 therapy was accepted, and roughly 42% had received some.

The V gene's germline CDR1 is SGDLS and CDR2 YYNGEE. Trimming cost V 0 bases and J 7 bases, with 22 bases left between them. This CDR3 spans 17 amino acids. The source is an adult with an advanced solid tumor such as melanoma, head and neck, liver or kidney cancer. The chain is built from TRBV9 and TRBJ1-1; D perhaps matches TRBD1 (6 bases). The sequencing here drew on CD4+ or CD8+ T cells sorted from blood, taken in a trial of the OX40 agonist ivuxolimab. CDR3 coding DNA: TGTGCCAGCAGCGTAGTTCGAGGTTTTCTGGAGGGGGTTGAAGCTTTCTTT. This codes for CASSVVRGFLEGVEAFF.